This T cell receptor (beta chain) appears in the sequencing data of a study of cytomegalovirus exposure and HLA in healthy donors. This clone was counted a few times. Its specificity is not known. Primers for the PCR totalled 60 Vbeta and 13 Jbeta. The data were produced by immunoSEQ multiplex PCR, yet TCRdb's version contains in-frame clones alone and is incomplete. This sample yields about 160,000 clones, of which approximately 82% are seen a single time; about 1.5% belongs to the top ten. Study-level results: A later analysis reportedly found fewer N-insertions in an Asian-associated ancestry cluster than the roughly 670-donor mean. The authors later found most CMV-associated TCR beta chains appeared HLA-restricted. The authors later linked a missense DCLRE1C variant to TCR beta V- and J-gene trimming.

The CDR3 consists of 17 residues. Between the trimmed V and J ends, which lost 1 base and 0 bases, there was a span of 13 bases. CDR1 and CDR2 (germline): SGHTA, FQGNSA. The sample was PBMCs. This chain joins TRBV7-2 and TRBJ1-3; weak D call: TRBD1 (6 bases). This sequence originates from a male donor in good health and CMV-seronegative. In DNA form, the CDR3 reads TGTGCCAGCAGCTTAGTTGGGGGCAGCACCTCTGGAAACACCATATATTTT. Its translation is CASSLVGGSTSGNTIYF.